This T cell receptor (beta chain) was recorded in a study of blood T cell repertoires in COVID-19. As for the study in general: The samples span acute and convalescent COVID-19 from the United States, Italy and Spain. Nucleic acid was either cDNA or gDNA, and it came from T cells, B-cell-depleted T cells, or PBMCs.

In the original processing: Amplifying reference gene primers gave estimates of nucleated cell counts. Measured with immunoSEQ multiplex PCR; TCRdb has only the in-frame clones, and not every one. The V and J calls and the clone size are those of that table, but D and trimming were determined from the DNA. This sample has under 150,000 clones, with more than 70% found just once. V lost 7 bases and J 4 bases, leaving 11 bases between the germline ends. Germline V gives CDR1 MNHEY, CDR2 SVGAGI. The CDR3 is 13 residues long. The source of this sequence is a human donor in a cohort sampled during active COVID-19. The rearrangement links TRBV6-5 to TRBJ1-5; D call uncertain. Sequenced sample: peripheral blood. The DNA for the CDR3 is TGTGCCAGCATGTTATCCCTTAATCAGCCCCAGCATTTT. Encoded protein: CASMLSLNQPQHF.